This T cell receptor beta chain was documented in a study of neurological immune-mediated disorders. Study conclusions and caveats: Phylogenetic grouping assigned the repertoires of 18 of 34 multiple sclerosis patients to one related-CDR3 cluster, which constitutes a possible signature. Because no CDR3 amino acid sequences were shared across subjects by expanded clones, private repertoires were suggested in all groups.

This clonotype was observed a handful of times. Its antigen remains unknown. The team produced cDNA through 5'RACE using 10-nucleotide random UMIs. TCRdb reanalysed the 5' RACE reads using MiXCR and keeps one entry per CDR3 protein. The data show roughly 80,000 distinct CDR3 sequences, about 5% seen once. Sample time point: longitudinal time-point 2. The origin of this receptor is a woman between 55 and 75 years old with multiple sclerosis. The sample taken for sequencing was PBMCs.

DNA for the CDR3: TGTGCCAGCAGCCCAAACTTTTTGAACACTGAAGCTTTCTTT. Its translation: CASSPNFLNTEAFF. The V and J genes are TRBV14 and TRBJ1-1; D is unclear. CDR1 is SGHDN, CDR2 FVKESK, per germline. Trimming pared 4 bases from V and 0 bases from J, leaving 9 bases between. The CDR3 extends over 14 amino acids.